The 11 T cell receptor beta chains below were found in one sample sequenced in a study of neurological immune-mediated disorders. TCRdb independently ran MiXCR on the 5' RACE reads; one entry per CDR3 protein. The sample lists some 26,000 distinct CDR3 sequences; 3.3% were seen once. Specimen: PBMCs. These receptors were collected from a woman in her 30s with multiple sclerosis.

The table lists this clonotype with a few counts. A much more abundant neighbour one base away suggests this may be a read error. The V and J genes are TRBV7-9 and TRBJ1-3, with D tentatively TRBD1 (5 bases). Germline CDR1 and CDR2: SEHNR and FQNEAQ (reference sequence). The CDR3 runs to 15 residues. The CDR3 sequence is CASRTSGTSGKTIYF. The DNA of the CDR3 is TGTGCCAGCAGGACCTCAGGGACTTCTGGAAAAACCATATATTTT.

The table lists this clonotype with many counts. The chain recombines TRBV24-1 with TRBJ2-3, with 7 positions matching TRBD2. The CDR3 is 17 residues long. Trimming took 5 bases from V and 5 from J; bases not matched to a gene: 15. CDR1 and CDR2 (germline): KGHDR, SFDVKD. CDR3 in DNA: TGTGCCACCAGTGTTTGGCCCCAGCGGGGAACTGAAGATACGCAGTATTTT. As protein: CATSVWPQRGTEDTQYF.

This clonotype came up many times. This may stem from a read error, because a much larger clone lies one nucleotide away. This rearrangement joins TRBV20-1 to TRBJ1-3; 8 nucleotides align to TRBD1. Germline CDR1 is DFQATT and CDR2 is SNEGSKA (reference sequence). The CDR3 has 14 residues. CDR3 loop: CSARDRGSGKTIYF. DNA of the CDR3: TGCAGTGCCCGTGACAGGGGTTCTGGAAAAACCATATATTTT.

The sample holds many counts of this clonotype. J is TRBJ2-3 and V is TRBV2; tentatively, D is TRBD1 (6 bases). Germline CDR1 is SNHLY and CDR2 is FYNNEI. The V end lost 6 bases, the J end lost 2 bases, and 12 bases lay between the germline ends. The CDR3 loop spans 14 amino acids. The CDR3 here is CASRIQGFTDTQYF. The DNA for the CDR3 is TGTGCCAGCAGGATTCAGGGGTTCACAGATACGCAGTATTTT.

This clonotype has ten or more counts. J is TRBJ2-3 and V is TRBV6-2 or TRBV6-3; TRBD2 matches 8 bases. The CDR3 contains 14 residues. The germline V gene has CDR1 MNHEY and CDR2 SVGEGT. J lost 5 bases, V lost 6 bases, and 7 bases had no gene match. CDR3 protein: CASSRQAGVDTQYF. DNA for the CDR3: TGTGCCAGCAGCCGCCAAGCGGGGGTAGATACGCAGTATTTT.

This clonotype was seen at least ten times. The chain is built from TRBV27 and TRBJ2-7; D is perhaps TRBD1 (5 bases). Germline-derived CDR1 and CDR2 are MNHEY and SMNVEV (reference sequence). The V end was cut by 5 bases, the J end by 2 bases, with 13 bases between. The CDR3 has 14 residues. The CDR3 region is CASSPGHPTYEQYF. The CDR3, as DNA: TGTGCCAGCAGTCCCGGACATCCCACCTACGAGCAGTACTTC.

This clonotype was seen ten or more times. The CDR3 sequence is CASSLQGAHGAFF. CDR3 in DNA: TGTGCCAGCAGCTTACAGGGGGCGCACGGAGCTTTCTTT. The genes are TRBV7-9 and TRBJ1-1, with 8 bases that match TRBD1. J was trimmed by 10 bases and V by 2 bases; bases with no gene match: 6. The CDR3 sequence is 13 residues long. Per germline, CDR1 SEHNR and CDR2 FQNEAQ (reference sequence).

There are many counts of this clonotype. The V call is TRBV6-2 or TRBV6-3, the J call TRBJ2-2; 8 bases map to TRBD2. The CDR3 sequence is 15 residues long. With V trimmed by 6 bases and J by 6 bases, 9 bases remained unmatched. Germline lookup yields CDR1 MNHEY and CDR2 SVGEGT. CDR3 bases: TGTGCCAGCAGCCCCGGACTAGCTTACGCCGGGGAGCTGTTTTTT. Protein product: CASSPGLAYAGELFF.

This clonotype was detected many times. V is TRBV12-3 or TRBV12-4 and J is TRBJ2-7; D not certain. The CDR3 totals 14 residues. Trimming removed 4 bases at V and 6 bases at J, with 16 bases between. In DNA form, the CDR3 reads TGTGCCAGCAGTTCCAGACCGGTCTCAGGCGAGCAGTACTTC. It translates to CASSSRPVSGEQYF.

This clonotype showed up many times. The V and J genes are TRBV19 and TRBJ2-1; 10 positions agree with TRBD2. This CDR3 is built from 12 residues. J gave up 10 bases and V 3 bases, and 0 bases lay outside the gene matches. Germline CDR1 is LNHDA and CDR2 is SQIVND (reference sequence). The CDR3 here is CASSMTSGEQFF. CDR3 nucleotide sequence: TGTGCCAGTAGTATGACTAGCGGGGAGCAGTTCTTC.

At least ten counts were recorded for this clonotype. The chain couples TRBV6-2 or TRBV6-3 to TRBJ2-3, with D unresolved. With 7 bases removed from V and 6 bases from J, the gap between germline ends came to 11 bases. Germline loops: CDR1 MNHEY, CDR2 SVGEGT. The CDR3 spans 12 residues. CDR3 in DNA: TGTGCCAGCACCAACCGGCGGGATACGCAGTATTTT. Its protein product is CASTNRRDTQYF.